This is a list of T cell receptor beta chains from one sample in a study of cytomegalovirus exposure and HLA in healthy donors. Clones were sequenced by immunoSEQ multiplex PCR, and TCRdb holds only the in-frame ones, with some missing. The sample has 190,000 or so clones, more than 75% seen once. The material sequenced was PBMCs. The receptors here all came from a woman aged 45-65 years in good health and CMV-seropositive. Each CDR3 is given with its conserved first and last residue. D genes are given only for firm matches. Some rows mark clone size as missing; the rest say once, few, many or name a class of expanded clone.

size,V,D,J,DNA,CDR3
-,TRBV6-5,-,TRBJ2-7,TGTGCCAGCAGTTACGCAGGGCCTGAAGACTCCTACGAGCAGTACTTC,CASSYAGPEDSYEQYF
few,TRBV5-5,-,TRBJ2-3,TGTGCCAGCAGCTTGAATACCGGGAGCACAGATACGCAGTATTTT,CASSLNTGSTDTQYF
-,TRBV5-1,TRBD2,TRBJ2-1,TGCGCCAGCAGCTTGGTCGGCACCAATAGCGGGGGGGTCAGCTACAATGAGCAGTTCTTC,CASSLVGTNSGGVSYNEQFF
-,TRBV19,TRBD2,TRBJ2-7,TGTGCCAGTAAGTCGGGACTAGCGGGAGAAGGCGAGCAGTACTTC,CASKSGLAGEGEQYF
-,TRBV5-1,-,TRBJ1-1,TGCGCCAGCAGCTTGGACGGGAATGAAGCTTTCTTT,CASSLDGNEAFF
-,TRBV2,-,TRBJ2-7,TGTGCCAGCAGTTCGACGGGGATTAAGTCCTACGAGCAGTACTTC,CASSSTGIKSYEQYF
-,TRBV6-6,TRBD2,TRBJ2-2,TGTGCCAGCAGTCCCGGACTAGCGGGCGACACCGGGGAGCTGTTTTTT,CASSPGLAGDTGELFF
-,TRBV19,-,TRBJ1-1,TGTGCCAGTAGTATAACAGGTCGAGAGACTGAAGCTTTCTTT,CASSITGRETEAFF
-,TRBV7-2,TRBD1,TRBJ1-2,TGTGCCAGCAGCATAGGACAGGTTCTCCGTGGCTGTGGCTACACCTTC,CASSIGQVLRGCGYTF
once,TRBV5-6,TRBD1,TRBJ1-3,TGTGCCAGCAGCTCGGACAGGGGGCTCATCTCTGGAAACACCATATATTTT,CASSSDRGLISGNTIYF
-,TRBV11-2,-,TRBJ2-3,TGTGCCAGCAGCTTTAACAGGGCCACAGATACGCAGTATTTT,CASSFNRATDTQYF
-,TRBV6-1,-,TRBJ2-3,TGTGCCAGCAGTGTCTCTTCAGATACGCAGTATTTT,CASSVSSDTQYF
-,TRBV10-2,TRBD1,TRBJ1-6,TGCGCCAGCAGTGAGCGGACAGGGGAGTTATTCCCCCTCCACTTT,CASSERTGELFPLHF
once,TRBV7-9,TRBD1,TRBJ2-3,TGTGCCAGCAGCTTAACGGGACAGACAGATACGCAGTATTTT,CASSLTGQTDTQYF
-,TRBV5-1,TRBD1,TRBJ2-1,TGCGCCAGCAGCTCACGACAGGGATCGAGCTCCTACAATGAGCAGTTCTTC,CASSSRQGSSSYNEQFF
-,TRBV7-9,-,TRBJ2-3,TGTGCCAGCAGCCCTTTTGGCGGGGTTAGCACAGATACGCAGTATTTT,CASSPFGGVSTDTQYF
-,TRBV5-1,-,TRBJ2-7,TGCGCCAGCAGCATGACAGCAGACTCCTACGAGCAGTACTTC,CASSMTADSYEQYF
-,TRBV6-1,TRBD1,TRBJ1-2,TGTGCCAGCAGTGGGGGACAGGATAACTATGGCTACACCTTC,CASSGGQDNYGYTF
few,TRBV9,-,TRBJ2-7,TGTGCCAGCAGCGTAGCCCAGGGAGGCTACGAGCAGTACTTC,CASSVAQGGYEQYF
-,TRBV5-4,TRBD2,TRBJ2-2,TGTGCATTCGGGGGGATGAACACCGGGGAGCTGTTTTTT,CAFGGMNTGELFF
-,TRBV7-9,TRBD2,TRBJ2-5,TGTTCCAGCAGCCCTTGGACTAGCGGAGAAGAGACCCAGTACTTC,CSSSPWTSGEETQYF
-,TRBV28,-,TRBJ2-2,TGTGCCAGCAGCACGAGCGGAAAGAACACCGGGGAGCTGTTTTTT,CASSTSGKNTGELFF
-,TRBV7-2,-,TRBJ1-6,TGTGCCACAGCGAGGGCCGGGGGGCAAGGTTCACCCCTCCACTTT,CATARAGGQGSPLHF
-,TRBV2,TRBD1,TRBJ1-6,TGTGCCAGCAGTGAAAGACAGGGGAATTCACCCCTCCACTTT,CASSERQGNSPLHF
-,TRBV28,TRBD1,TRBJ1-2,TGTGCCAGCAGGATACAGGGGAATTTAGGCTACACCTTC,CASRIQGNLGYTF
-,TRBV9,-,TRBJ2-2,TGTGCCAGCAGCGTAGGAGGGGGGAACACCGGGGAGCTGTTTTTT,CASSVGGGNTGELFF
-,TRBV5-6,-,TRBJ2-1,TGTGCCAGCAGCTTGGAGGCCAGGGAAACCTACAATGAGCAGTTCTTC,CASSLEARETYNEQFF
-,TRBV10-1,-,TRBJ2-3,TGCGCCAGCAGTGTGAGGGACACAGATACGCAGTATTTT,CASSVRDTDTQYF
-,TRBV18,TRBD1,TRBJ2-5,TGTGCCAGCTCACCACCCGAAGACAGGGCCTTGGAGCAGTACTTC,CASSPPEDRALEQYF
-,TRBV5-1,TRBD1,TRBJ1-1,TGCGCCAGCAGCTCACAGGGGATGGGCACTGAAGCTTTCTTT,CASSSQGMGTEAFF
-,TRBV11-3,-,TRBJ2-1,TGTGCCAGCAGCGAGGGCGGGTCGTACAATGAGCAGTTCTTC,CASSEGGSYNEQFF
few,TRBV4-2,TRBD1,TRBJ2-2,TGTGCCAGCAGCCAGGAGACAGGGGGAAGGTTCGGGGAGCTGTTTTTT,CASSQETGGRFGELFF
-,TRBV10-3,-,TRBJ1-4,TGTGCCATCAGTGAGACCGGGGAAAAACTGTTTTTT,CAISETGEKLFF
-,TRBV6-5,TRBD1,TRBJ1-1,TGTGCCAGCAGTAGCTCCGGGACAGTGAACACTGAAGCTTTCTTT,CASSSSGTVNTEAFF
-,TRBV2,TRBD1,TRBJ2-4,TGTGCCAGCCACGGGACAGAGCTAGCCAAAAACATTCAGTACTTC,CASHGTELAKNIQYF
-,TRBV7-8,-,TRBJ2-5,TGTGCCAGCCACTACGGAAAGGGGGAGACCCAGTACTTC,CASHYGKGETQYF
few,TRBV6-5,TRBD1,TRBJ1-5,TGTGCCAGCAGCCCGACAGGGAATAGCAATCAGCCCCAGCATTTT,CASSPTGNSNQPQHF
-,TRBV6-4,-,TRBJ2-4,TGTGCCAGCAGCGCTACCTTCGGTCCGGGGAACATTCAGTACTTC,CASSATFGPGNIQYF
-,TRBV4-1,-,TRBJ2-7,TGCGCCAGCAGCCAAGAGATCGGCTACGAGCAGTACTTC,CASSQEIGYEQYF
-,TRBV2,-,TRBJ2-2,TGTGCCAGCAGTGAAAACGGCAGGGACACCGGGGAGCTGTTTTTT,CASSENGRDTGELFF
-,TRBV6-5,TRBD2,TRBJ2-1,TGTGCCAGCAGTTACTCAAGGTGGGGAGGGAATGAGCAGTTCTTC,CASSYSRWGGNEQFF
-,TRBV11-2,-,TRBJ2-3,TGTGCCAGCAGCGGGGGGACGGGGTTCGGCACAGATACGCAGTATTTT,CASSGGTGFGTDTQYF
few,TRBV23-1,TRBD2,TRBJ2-3,TGCGCCAGCAGCCAGACTAGCTCCACAGATACGCAGTATTTT,CASSQTSSTDTQYF
-,TRBV25-1,TRBD2,TRBJ2-2,TGTGCCAGCAGCGCCCCGGGACTAGATGGCGGGGAGCTGTTTTTT,CASSAPGLDGGELFF
-,TRBV28,-,TRBJ1-4,TGTGCCAGCAGAGGGCGGGCTAATGAAAAACTGTTTTTT,CASRGRANEKLFF
-,TRBV4-1,-,TRBJ2-7,TGCGCCAGCAGCGGGGCAGCCGGCTACGAGCAGTACTTC,CASSGAAGYEQYF
-,TRBV6-6,-,TRBJ2-1,TGTGCCAGCAGTGATCGACTAGGAGGGTATAATGAGCAGTTCTTC,CASSDRLGGYNEQFF
-,TRBV7-2,TRBD2,TRBJ2-3,TGTGCCAGCAGCGCAACCCTTACTAGCGGGGGCACAGATACGCAGTATTTT,CASSATLTSGGTDTQYF
-,TRBV6-1,TRBD2,TRBJ2-2,TGTGCCATCAGTGGAGCGGGAGCGGGCACCGGGGAGCTGTTTTTT,CAISGAGAGTGELFF
-,TRBV11-3,-,TRBJ2-2,TGTGCCAGCAGCCTGGACAGCCACTACGGGGAGCTGTTTTTT,CASSLDSHYGELFF
-,TRBV27,-,TRBJ2-3,TGTGCCAGCAGTTTAAATGGTTGGGGGGACCCCACAGATACGCAGTATTTT,CASSLNGWGDPTDTQYF
-,TRBV18,TRBD1,TRBJ1-5,TGTGCCAGCTCACCTGGGAGGACAGGGGGTTATCAGCCCCAGCATTTT,CASSPGRTGGYQPQHF
-,TRBV28,TRBD1,TRBJ1-5,TGTGCCAGCAGATACCCAGGGGGAGGCAATCAGCCCCAGCATTTT,CASRYPGGGNQPQHF
-,TRBV11-2,-,TRBJ2-7,TGTGCCAGCAGCTTAGTTTCCGGGACACACTACGAGCAGTACTTC,CASSLVSGTHYEQYF
-,TRBV5-1,-,TRBJ1-2,TGCGCCAGCAGCTTGTTTACCGGGGTTGGCTACACCTTC,CASSLFTGVGYTF